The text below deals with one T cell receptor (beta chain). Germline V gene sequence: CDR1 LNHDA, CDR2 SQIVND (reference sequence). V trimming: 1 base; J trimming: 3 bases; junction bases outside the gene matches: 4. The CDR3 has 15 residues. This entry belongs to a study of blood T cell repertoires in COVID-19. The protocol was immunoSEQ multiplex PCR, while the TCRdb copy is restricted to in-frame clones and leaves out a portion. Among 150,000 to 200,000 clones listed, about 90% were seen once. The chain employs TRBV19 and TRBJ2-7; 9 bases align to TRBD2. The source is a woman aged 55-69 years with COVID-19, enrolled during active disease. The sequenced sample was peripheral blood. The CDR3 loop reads CASSIAAGGFYEQYF. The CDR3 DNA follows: TGTGCCAGTAGTATAGCGGCGGGAGGGTTCTACGAGCAGTACTTC. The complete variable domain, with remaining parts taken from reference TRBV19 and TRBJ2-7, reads DGGITQSPKYLFRKEGQNVTLSCEQNLNHDAMYWYRQDPGQGLRLIYYSQIVNDFQKGDIAEGYSVSREKKESFPLTVTSAQKNPTAFYLCASSIAAGGFYEQYFGPGTRLTVT.